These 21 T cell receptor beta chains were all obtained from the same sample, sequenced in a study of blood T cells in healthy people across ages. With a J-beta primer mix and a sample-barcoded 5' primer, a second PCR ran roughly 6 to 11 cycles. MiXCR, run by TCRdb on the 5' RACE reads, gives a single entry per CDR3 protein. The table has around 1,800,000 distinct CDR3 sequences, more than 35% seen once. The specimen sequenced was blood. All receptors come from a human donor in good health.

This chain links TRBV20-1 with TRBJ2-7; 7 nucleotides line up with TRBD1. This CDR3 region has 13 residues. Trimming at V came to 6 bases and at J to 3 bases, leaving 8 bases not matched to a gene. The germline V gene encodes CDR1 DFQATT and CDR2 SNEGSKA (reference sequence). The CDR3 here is CSAKTGSHYEQYF. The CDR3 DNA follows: TGCAGTGCCAAGACAGGGTCCCACTACGAGCAGTACTTC.

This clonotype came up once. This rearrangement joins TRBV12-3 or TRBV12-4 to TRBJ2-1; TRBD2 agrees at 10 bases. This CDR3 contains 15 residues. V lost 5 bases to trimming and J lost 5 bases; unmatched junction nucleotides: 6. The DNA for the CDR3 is TGTGCCAGCAGTCGTAGCGGGGGGAAAAACAATGAGCAGTTCTTC. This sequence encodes CASSRSGGKNNEQFF.

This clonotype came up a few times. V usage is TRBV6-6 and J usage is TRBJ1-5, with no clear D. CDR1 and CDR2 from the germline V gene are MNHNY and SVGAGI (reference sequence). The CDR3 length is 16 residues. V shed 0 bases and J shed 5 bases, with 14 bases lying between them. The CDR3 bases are TGTGCCAGCAGTTACTCGAATGCCGTGTATCATCAGCCCCAGCATTTT. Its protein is CASSYSNAVYHQPQHF.

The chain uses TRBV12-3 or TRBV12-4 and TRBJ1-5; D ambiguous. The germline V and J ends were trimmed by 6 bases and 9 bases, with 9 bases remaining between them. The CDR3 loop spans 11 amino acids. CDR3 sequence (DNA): TGTGCCAGCAGGCTGCGAGGGCCCCAGCATTTT. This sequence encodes CASRLRGPQHF.

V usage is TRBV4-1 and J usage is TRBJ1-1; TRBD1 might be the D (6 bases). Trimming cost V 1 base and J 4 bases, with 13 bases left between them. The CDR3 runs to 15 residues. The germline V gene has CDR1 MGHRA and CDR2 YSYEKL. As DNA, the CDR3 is TGCGCCAGCAGCCAAGGTCCGAGGGGGGGCACTGAAGCTTTCTTT. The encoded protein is CASSQGPRGGTEAFF.

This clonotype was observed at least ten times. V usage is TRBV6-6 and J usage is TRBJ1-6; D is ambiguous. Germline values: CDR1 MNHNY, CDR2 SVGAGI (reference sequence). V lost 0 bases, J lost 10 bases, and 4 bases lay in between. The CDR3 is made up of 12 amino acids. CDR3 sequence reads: CASSYSNSPLHF. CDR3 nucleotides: TGTGCCAGCAGTTACTCGAACTCACCCCTCCACTTT.

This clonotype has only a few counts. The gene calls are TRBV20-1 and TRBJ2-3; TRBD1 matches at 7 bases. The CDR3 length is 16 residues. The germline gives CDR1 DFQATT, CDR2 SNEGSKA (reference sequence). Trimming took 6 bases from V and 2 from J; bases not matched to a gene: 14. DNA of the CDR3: TGCAGTGCCATGACCGGGACAGTTTTTGCCACAGATACGCAGTATTTT. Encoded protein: CSAMTGTVFATDTQYF.

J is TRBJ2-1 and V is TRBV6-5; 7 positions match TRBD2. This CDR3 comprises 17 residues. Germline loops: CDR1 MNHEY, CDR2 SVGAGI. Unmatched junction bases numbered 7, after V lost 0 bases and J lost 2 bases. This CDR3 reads CASSYSIPLAPYNEQFF. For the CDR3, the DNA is TGTGCCAGCAGTTACTCGATCCCACTAGCGCCCTACAATGAGCAGTTCTTC.

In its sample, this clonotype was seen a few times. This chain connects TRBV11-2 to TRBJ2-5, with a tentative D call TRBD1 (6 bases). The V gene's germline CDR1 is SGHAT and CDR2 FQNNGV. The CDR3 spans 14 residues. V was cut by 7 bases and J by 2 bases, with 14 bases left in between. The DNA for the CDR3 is TGTGCCAGCACCACAGGGCAGTTACAAGAGACCCAGTACTTC. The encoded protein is CASTTGQLQETQYF.

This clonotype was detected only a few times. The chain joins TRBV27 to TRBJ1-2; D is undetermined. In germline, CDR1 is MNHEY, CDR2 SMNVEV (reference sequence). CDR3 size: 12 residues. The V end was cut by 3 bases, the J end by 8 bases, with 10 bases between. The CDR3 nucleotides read TGTGCCAGCAGTTTTCCTGAAAGGGGCTACACCTTC. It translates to CASSFPERGYTF.

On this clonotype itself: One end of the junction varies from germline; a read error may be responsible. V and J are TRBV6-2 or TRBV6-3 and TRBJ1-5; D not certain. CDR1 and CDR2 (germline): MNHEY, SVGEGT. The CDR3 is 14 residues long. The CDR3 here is CASSYVVVNQPQRF. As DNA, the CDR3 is TGTGCCAGCAGTTACGTGGTCGTCAATCAGCCCCAGCGTTTT.

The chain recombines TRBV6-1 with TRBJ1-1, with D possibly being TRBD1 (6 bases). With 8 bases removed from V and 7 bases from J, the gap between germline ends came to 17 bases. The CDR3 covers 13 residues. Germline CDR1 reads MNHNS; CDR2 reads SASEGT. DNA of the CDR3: TGTGCCAGCCGGTCCACGGGGGCGGGTGAAGCTTTCTTT. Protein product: CASRSTGAGEAFF.

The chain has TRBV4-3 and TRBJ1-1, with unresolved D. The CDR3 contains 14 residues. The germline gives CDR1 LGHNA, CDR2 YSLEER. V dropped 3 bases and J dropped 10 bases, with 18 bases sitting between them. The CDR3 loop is CASSHSGGSSGAFF. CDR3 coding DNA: TGCGCCAGCAGCCATTCGGGAGGCTCATCTGGAGCTTTCTTT.

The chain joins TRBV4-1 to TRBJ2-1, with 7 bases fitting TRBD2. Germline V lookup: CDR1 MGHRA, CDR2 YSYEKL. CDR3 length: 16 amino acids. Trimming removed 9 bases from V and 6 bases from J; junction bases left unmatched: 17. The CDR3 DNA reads TGCGCCAGTAGTCCATGGGGGGGAGGATACCCCAATGAGCAGTTCTTC. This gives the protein CASSPWGGGYPNEQFF.

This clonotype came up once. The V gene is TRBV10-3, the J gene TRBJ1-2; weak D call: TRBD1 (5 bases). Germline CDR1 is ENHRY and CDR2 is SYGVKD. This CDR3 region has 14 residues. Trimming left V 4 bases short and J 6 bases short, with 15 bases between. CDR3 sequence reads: CAISVGGGLDGYTF. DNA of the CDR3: TGTGCCATCAGTGTGGGGGGGGGACTGGATGGCTACACCTTC.

The CDR3 reads CASSFIAGYEQFF. The CDR3 DNA is TGTGCCAGCAGCTTCATTGCGGGGTATGAGCAGTTCTTC. The chain joins TRBV6-2 or TRBV6-3 to TRBJ2-1, with D perhaps TRBD2 (6 bases). The CDR3 length is 13 residues. Germline V gives CDR1 MNHEY, CDR2 SVGEGT. V was pared by 6 bases and J by 8 bases, with 14 bases between.

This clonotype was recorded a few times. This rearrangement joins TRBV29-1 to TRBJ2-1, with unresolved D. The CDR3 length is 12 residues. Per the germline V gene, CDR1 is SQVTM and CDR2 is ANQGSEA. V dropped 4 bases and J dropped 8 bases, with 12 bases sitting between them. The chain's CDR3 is CSVVLMGDEQFF. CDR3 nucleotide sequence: TGCAGCGTTGTGCTGATGGGCGATGAGCAGTTCTTC.

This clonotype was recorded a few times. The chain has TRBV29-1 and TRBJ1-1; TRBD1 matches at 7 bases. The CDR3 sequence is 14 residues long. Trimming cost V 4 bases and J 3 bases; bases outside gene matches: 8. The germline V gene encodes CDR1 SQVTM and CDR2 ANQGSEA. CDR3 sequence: CSVVEQGSYTEAFF. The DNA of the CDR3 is TGCAGCGTTGTGGAACAGGGGAGTTACACTGAAGCTTTCTTT.

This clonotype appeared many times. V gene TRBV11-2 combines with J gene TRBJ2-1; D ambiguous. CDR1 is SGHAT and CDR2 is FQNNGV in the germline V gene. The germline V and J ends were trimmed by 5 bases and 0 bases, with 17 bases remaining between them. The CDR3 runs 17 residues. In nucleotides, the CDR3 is TGTGCCAGCAGCCTCCAGTTGGCCGCGAGCTCCTACAATGAGCAGTTCTTC. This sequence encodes CASSLQLAASSYNEQFF.

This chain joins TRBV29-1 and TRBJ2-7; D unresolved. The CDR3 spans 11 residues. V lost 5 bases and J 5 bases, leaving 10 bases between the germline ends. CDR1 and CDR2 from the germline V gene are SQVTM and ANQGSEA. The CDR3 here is CSVLGPDEQYF. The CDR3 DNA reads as TGCAGCGTTCTAGGTCCCGACGAGCAGTACTTC.

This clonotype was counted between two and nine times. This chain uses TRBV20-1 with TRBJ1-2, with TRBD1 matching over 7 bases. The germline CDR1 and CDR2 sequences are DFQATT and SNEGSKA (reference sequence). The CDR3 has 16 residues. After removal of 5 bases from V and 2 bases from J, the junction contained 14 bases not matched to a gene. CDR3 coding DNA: TGCAGTGCTGGGACAGTAGCGGGAAGGGTAAACTATGGCTACACCTTC. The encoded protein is CSAGTVAGRVNYGYTF.